This TCR beta chain was recorded in a study of cytomegalovirus exposure and HLA in healthy donors. The V end lost 5 bases, the J end lost 0 bases, and 13 bases lay between the germline ends. The CDR3 loop spans 15 amino acids. Germline V CDR1 and CDR2: SGHTA, FQGNSA. This clone was observed a handful of times. What it recognizes is unknown. The study, taken as a whole, reports: For presence/absence analyses, sequencing depth was assumed to be roughly uniform across donors.

The PCR was carried out with 60 Vbeta primers and 13 Jbeta primers. The table came from immunoSEQ multiplex PCR; TCRdb's copy has only in-frame clones and leaves some out. Of around 200,000 clones in the sample, 62% are singletons; the top ten hold roughly 2.9%. This chain connects TRBV7-2 to TRBJ2-5, with D possibly matching TRBD1 (6 bases). Material for sequencing was PBMCs. The sequence was obtained from a man aged 40-50 years in good health and CMV-seronegative. CDR3 residues: CASSTSGTHQETQYF. The DNA of the CDR3 is TGTGCCAGCAGCACCTCCGGGACACACCAAGAGACCCAGTACTTC.